Each of the 30 T cell receptor beta chains below was sequenced from the same sample in a study of shared clonotypes between healthy human individuals. CD8 cells classed as naive were CD45RO-negative and positively selected for CCR7, excluding terminally differentiated effector memory CD45RA+ cells. Using immunoSEQ multiplex PCR, the repertoire was profiled, and TCRdb retains in-frame clones only, with some absent. The table has millions of clones, around 93% seen once. The sequenced sample consisted of naive CD8+ T cells from PBMCs. These receptors originate from a man between 18 and 35 years old in good health. Some clones in this sample may be carry-over from other donors' samples.

V is TRBV29-1 and J is TRBJ1-3, with a tentative D call TRBD1 (6 bases). V shed 1 base and J shed 2 bases, with 9 bases lying between them. This CDR3 has 14 amino acids. CDR1 SQVTM and CDR2 ANQGSEA come from the germline V gene. CDR3 nucleotides: TGCAGCGTTGAAGGGGGGGCAGCTGGAAACACCATATATTTT. Protein product: CSVEGGAAGNTIYF.

The chain recombines TRBV4-1 with TRBJ2-3, with 9 bases aligning to TRBD1. This CDR3 region has 16 residues. Germline loops: CDR1 MGHRA, CDR2 YSYEKL. Germline trimming cut 6 bases from V and 2 bases from J; bases unmatched to any gene: 9. The CDR3 reads CASRRGQGKTTDTQYF. DNA of the CDR3: TGCGCCAGCAGGCGTGGACAGGGGAAAACCACAGATACGCAGTATTTT.

The chain joins TRBV7-9 to TRBJ2-5; D may be TRBD2 (5 bases). The end of the DNA aligns better with TRBJ2-7, so the J call may be wrong. The CDR3 has 14 amino acids. Germline V CDR1 and CDR2: SEHNR, FQNEAQ (reference sequence). The CDR3 sequence is CASSPSRLGDEQYF. The CDR3 DNA sequence: TGTGCCAGCAGCCCCAGTAGGCTCGGGGACGAGCAGTACTTC.

This clone was detected once. This sequence joins TRBV7-8 and TRBJ2-7, with TRBD1 as a possible D gene (5 bases). V lost 6 bases to trimming and J lost 5 bases, with 14 bases between them. The germline CDR1 and CDR2 sequences are SGHVS and FQNEAQ. The CDR3 runs to 13 residues. CDR3 DNA sequence: TGTGCCAGCAGGGAACAGGTTCGAAACGAGCAGTACTTC. This gives the protein CASREQVRNEQYF.

V usage is TRBV27 and J usage is TRBJ2-1, with unresolved D. The germline V and J ends were trimmed by 8 bases and 9 bases, with 17 bases remaining between them. Germline values: CDR1 MNHEY, CDR2 SMNVEV (reference sequence). The CDR3 has 13 amino acids. The chain's CDR3 is CASCRTTSFEQFF. The CDR3, as DNA: TGTGCCAGCTGCCGGACCACCTCCTTTGAGCAGTTCTTC.

CDR3 protein: CASSPYLSSYNEQFF. The CDR3 DNA sequence: TGCGCCAGCAGCCCATACTTGAGCTCCTACAATGAGCAGTTCTTC. The chain links TRBV4-1 to TRBJ2-1; D not certain. The germline gives CDR1 MGHRA, CDR2 YSYEKL. V was cut by 4 bases and J by 0 bases, with 10 bases left in between. CDR3 length equals 15 residues.

This chain joins TRBV7-2 and TRBJ2-3, with a tentative D call TRBD1 (6 bases). Trimming took 4 bases from V and 8 from J, leaving 22 bases between them. CDR1 is SGHTA and CDR2 is FQGNSA in the germline V gene. CDR3 length: 16 amino acids. CDR3 sequence: CASSWGSGEPQGTQYF. The CDR3 DNA is TGTGCCAGCAGCTGGGGTTCGGGCGAACCACAGGGTACGCAGTATTTT.

The chain carries TRBV5-5 and TRBJ2-2; no reliable D call. This CDR3 has 12 amino acids. Germline V gives CDR1 SGHKS, CDR2 YYEKEE (reference sequence). Trimming cost V 5 bases and J 4 bases, with 6 bases left between them. The CDR3 DNA reads TGTGCCAGCAGGACTGGCACCGGGGAGCTGTTTTTT. Translating gives CASRTGTGELFF.

The chain couples TRBV4-2 to TRBJ2-7; TRBD2 is a possible D gene (5 bases). The germline V gene encodes CDR1 LGHNA and CDR2 YNFKEQ. The germline V and J ends were trimmed by 0 bases and 9 bases, with 24 bases remaining between them. The CDR3 is 17 amino acids. CDR3 coding DNA: TGTGCCAGCAGCCAAGATAAAGGCCGCGGGCTCCTGTTCGGGCAGTACTTC. Translated: CASSQDKGRGLLFGQYF.

The rearrangement links TRBV28 to TRBJ2-1; D might be TRBD1 (6 bases). Trimming stripped 4 bases from V and 7 bases from J, with 17 bases between. This CDR3 is built from 15 residues. CDR1 is MDHEN, CDR2 SYDVKM, per germline. The CDR3 nucleotides read TGTGCCAGCAGTTCTACCCGACAGGTTGGGAATGAGCAGTTCTTC. Encoded protein: CASSSTRQVGNEQFF.

The chain joins TRBV2 to TRBJ1-2, with D unresolved. With 4 bases removed from V and 4 bases from J, the gap between germline ends came to 16 bases. This CDR3 region has 15 residues. In germline, CDR1 is SNHLY, CDR2 FYNNEI. Here the CDR3 reads CASSGLWEKSYGYTF. For the CDR3, the DNA is TGTGCCAGCAGTGGGCTTTGGGAGAAGAGCTATGGCTACACCTTC.

The chain joins TRBV9 to TRBJ2-7; 9 positions match TRBD2. The CDR3 is 15 residues long. The germline V gene encodes CDR1 SGDLS and CDR2 YYNGEE. Unmatched junction bases numbered 8, after V lost 3 bases and J lost 4 bases. DNA of the CDR3: TGTGCCAGCAGCGACGGAGCGGGAGGTGGGTACGAGCAGTACTTC. It encodes CASSDGAGGGYEQYF. Drawing the rest from reference TRBV9 and TRBJ2-7, the complete variable domain is DSGVTQTPKHLITATGQRVTLRCSPRSGDLSVYWYQQSLDQGLQFLIQYYNGEERAKGNILERFSAQQFPDLHSELNLSSLELGDSALYFCASSDGAGGGYEQYFGPGTRLTVT.

The CDR3 DNA reads TGCGCCAGCAGCCAAAGGGCAGCCAACACCGGGGAGCTGTTTTTT. As protein: CASSQRAANTGELFF. The chain links TRBV4-1 to TRBJ2-2; D not resolved. Trimming removed 2 bases from V and 2 bases from J, with 9 bases in between. The CDR3 contains 15 residues. Per germline, CDR1 MGHRA and CDR2 YSYEKL.

The J gene is TRBJ2-7, the V gene TRBV9, with D possibly TRBD1 on 6 matching bases. CDR1 SGDLS and CDR2 YYNGEE come from the germline V gene. This CDR3 spans 17 amino acids. Trimming cost V 4 bases and J 0 bases, with 20 bases left between them. The CDR3 DNA is TGTGCCAGCAGCACCAGGGGAAAGCGTTGTAGCTCCTACGAGCAGTACTTC. Translating it yields CASSTRGKRCSSYEQYF.

This clone was seen only a few times. The rearrangement joins TRBV18 to TRBJ1-1; no reliable D call. The CDR3 consists of 13 residues. Between the trimmed V and J ends, which lost 2 bases and 1 base, there was a span of 5 bases. CDR1 is KGHSH and CDR2 is LQKENI in the germline V gene. CDR3 sequence: CASSPIKNTEAFF. In DNA, the CDR3 is TGTGCCAGCTCACCAATCAAGAACACTGAAGCTTTCTTT.

V usage is TRBV11-2 and J usage is TRBJ2-1, with D unclear. V was pared by 0 bases and J by 6 bases, with 21 bases between. The V gene's germline CDR1 is SGHAT and CDR2 FQNNGV. The CDR3 is 18 residues long. CDR3 protein: CASSLDGVRGIGFNEQFF. In DNA, the CDR3 is TGTGCCAGCAGCTTAGATGGGGTACGTGGGATCGGTTTCAATGAGCAGTTCTTC.

The chain links TRBV15 to TRBJ1-5; D gene uncertain. Trimming removed 1 base from V and 0 bases from J, with 7 bases in between. CDR1 and CDR2 from the germline V gene are LNHNV and YYDKDF (reference sequence). The CDR3 loop spans 15 amino acids. The CDR3 DNA is TGTGCCACCAGCAGAGGACCGGCTAGCAATCAGCCCCAGCATTTT. It codes for CATSRGPASNQPQHF.

This sequence joins TRBV7-2 and TRBJ2-3; perhaps TRBD2 as D (6 bases). Trimming cost V 5 bases and J 6 bases, with 21 bases left between them. The germline V gene encodes CDR1 SGHTA and CDR2 FQGNSA. The CDR3 loop spans 16 amino acids. The CDR3 DNA is TGTGCCAGCAGCCCACGGACTGGACTACGTCGGGATACGCAGTATTTT. It specifies CASSPRTGLRRDTQYF.

The chain couples TRBV5-5 to TRBJ2-7; perhaps TRBD2 as D (6 bases). The V gene lost 4 bases and the J gene lost 6 bases, with 14 bases spanning the gap. Germline values: CDR1 SGHKS, CDR2 YYEKEE (reference sequence). CDR3 length equals 13 residues. CDR3 sequence: CASSEPGVFEQYF. DNA for the CDR3: TGTGCCAGCAGCGAACCGGGGGTGTTCGAGCAGTACTTC.

The chain links TRBV5-4 to TRBJ2-5; D possibly corresponds to TRBD1 (5 bases). The DNA end favors TRBJ2-7, so the J call may be wrong. CDR3 size: 13 residues. Germline assignment: CDR1 SGHNT and CDR2 YYREEE (reference sequence). The CDR3 nucleotides read TGTGCCAGCAGCTTGGAAAGGGGTTACGAGCAGTACTTC. Protein sequence: CASSLERGYEQYF.

The V call is TRBV11-2, the J call TRBJ2-7, with D possibly being TRBD2 (6 bases). Trimming took off 1 base at V and 2 bases at J, with 21 bases between the two ends. Germline V gene data show CDR1 as SGHAT and CDR2 as FQNNGV. The CDR3 has 18 amino acids. The CDR3 DNA reads as TGTGCCAGCAGCTTAGCCCCGGGACTGACCCTCCCGACCTACGAGCAGTACTTC. This translates into CASSLAPGLTLPTYEQYF.

On this clone: Within the sample, other DNA sequences also encode this same CDR3. The chain employs TRBV29-1 and TRBJ2-7; either TRBD1 or TRBD2 may fit D (5 bases each). Germline V gene lookup returns CDR1 SQVTM and CDR2 ANQGSEA. The CDR3 length is 11 residues. Trimming took off 3 bases at V and 3 bases at J, with 6 bases between the two ends. CDR3 DNA sequence: TGCAGCGTTGAGAGGGGCTACGAGCAGTACTTC. It encodes CSVERGYEQYF.

The J gene is TRBJ2-2, the V gene TRBV28, with 10 bases matching TRBD2. The CDR3 has 15 amino acids. Germline assignment: CDR1 MDHEN and CDR2 SYDVKM. Germline trimming cut 4 bases from V and 4 bases from J; bases unmatched to any gene: 3. The CDR3 spells CASSSPSGGTGELFF. The CDR3 bases are TGTGCCAGCAGTTCGCCTAGCGGGGGCACCGGGGAGCTGTTTTTT. The full variable domain, its missing parts supplied by reference TRBV28 and TRBJ2-2, is DVKVTQSSRYLVKRTGEKVFLECVQDMDHENMFWYRQDPGLGLRLIYFSYDVKMKEKGDIPEGYSVSREKKERFSLILESASTNQTSMYLCASSSPSGGTGELFFGEGSRLTVL.

This clone was seen more than once but under ten times. The CDR3 coding sequence is TGTGCCAGCGGGGAAGGGGAGAACACTGAAGCTTTCTTT. Its protein is CASGEGENTEAFF. The chain has TRBV7-9 and TRBJ1-1, with a possible D match to TRBD1 (5 bases). Germline CDR1 SEHNR, CDR2 FQNEAQ (reference sequence). V was trimmed by 8 bases and J by 1 base, leaving 11 bases between them. This CDR3 has 13 residues. Drawing the rest from reference TRBV7-9 and TRBJ1-1, the complete variable domain is DTGVSQNPRHKITKRGQNVTFRCDPISEHNRLYWYRQTLGQGPEFLTYFQNEAQLEKSRLLSDRFSAERPKGSFSTLEIQRTEQGDSAMYLCASGEGENTEAFFGQGTRLTVV.

The chain uses TRBV18 and TRBJ2-5; 11 bases match TRBD1. This CDR3 has 14 residues. The germline CDR1 and CDR2 sequences are KGHSH and LQKENI. Trimming at V came to 6 bases and at J to 4 bases, leaving 4 bases not matched to a gene. The CDR3 spells CASSDRGLGETQYF. The CDR3 nucleotides read TGTGCCAGCTCGGACAGGGGGCTGGGAGAGACCCAGTACTTC.

This chain connects TRBV7-8 to TRBJ1-1; D is unresolved. V was trimmed by 4 bases and J by 7 bases, leaving 13 bases between them. Germline V lookup: CDR1 SGHVS, CDR2 FQNEAQ. This CDR3 region has 13 residues. The CDR3 DNA follows: TGTGCCAGCAGCTCAGTAGGGCGCAGTGAAGCTTTCTTT. It specifies CASSSVGRSEAFF.

The chain combines TRBV19 with TRBJ2-3, with 7 bases aligning to TRBD2. The length of the CDR3 is 16 residues. Trimming cost V 10 bases and J 4 bases; bases outside gene matches: 17. Germline CDR1 and CDR2: LNHDA and SQIVND (reference sequence). CDR3: CATLPRGGMGADTQYF. The CDR3, as DNA: TGTGCCACCCTCCCGCGCGGGGGAATGGGGGCAGATACGCAGTATTTT.

V and J are TRBV6-1 and TRBJ1-3, with TRBD1 matching 7 bases. Germline V gene lookup returns CDR1 MNHNS and CDR2 SASEGT. This CDR3 comprises 13 residues. V shed 8 bases and J 2 bases; nucleotides not matched to a gene: 3. The CDR3 protein is CASPTGAGNTIYF. The CDR3 DNA reads as TGTGCCAGCCCAACAGGGGCTGGAAACACCATATATTTT.

The genes are TRBV5-1 and TRBJ2-1, with TRBD2 identical over 12 bases. Germline CDR1 is SGHRS and CDR2 is YFSETQ. Germline trimming cut 5 bases from V and 7 bases from J; bases unmatched to any gene: 7. The length of the CDR3 is 15 residues. The CDR3 protein is CASRTSGRPQNEQFF. CDR3 bases: TGCGCCAGCAGGACTAGCGGGAGACCTCAAAATGAGCAGTTCTTC.

The chain has TRBV27 and TRBJ2-1; D call uncertain. This CDR3 has 15 amino acids. CDR1 MNHEY and CDR2 SMNVEV come from the germline V gene (reference sequence). The V end was cut by 4 bases, the J end by 0 bases, with 10 bases between. CDR3 region: CASSSIARSYNEQFF. The CDR3 region has the DNA TGTGCCAGCAGTTCCATAGCCCGCTCCTACAATGAGCAGTTCTTC.